The 20 T cell receptor beta chains below come from one sample, sequenced in a study of blood T cells in healthy people across ages. Next came a second PCR, run for roughly 7 to 12 cycles, which used a sample-barcoded 5' primer along with a J-beta primer mix. One entry per CDR3 protein, called by TCRdb with MiXCR from the 5' RACE reads. This table holds under 2 million distinct CDR3 sequences, about 35% found once. What was sequenced was blood. The receptors derive from a woman in her twenties or thirties in good health.

There are a few counts of this clonotype. The chain employs TRBV4-1 and TRBJ2-1; 7 bases match TRBD1. Germline assignment: CDR1 MGHRA and CDR2 YSYEKL. Losses at the gene ends were 5 bases for V and 5 bases for J; bases not matched to a gene: 12. CDR3 size: 16 residues. The CDR3 here is CASSARSWDSNNEQFF. The CDR3 nucleotides are TGCGCCAGCAGCGCACGGTCCTGGGACAGCAACAATGAGCAGTTCTTC.

This clonotype was found many times. The chain carries TRBV29-1 and TRBJ2-1; 8 bases are a match to TRBD2. Germline CDR1 is SQVTM and CDR2 is ANQGSEA. The V segment lost 6 bases and the J segment 2 bases; nucleotides outside the gene matches: 12. The CDR3 has 16 amino acids. The CDR3 here is CSVDSKLAETYNEQFF. The CDR3 DNA reads TGCAGCGTGGATTCCAAACTAGCGGAAACCTACAATGAGCAGTTCTTC.

The V call is TRBV21-1, the J call TRBJ2-1; the table's D call TRBD2 went unverified against the DNA. TRBV21-1 is a known pseudogene. This CDR3 has 16 residues. DNA for the CDR3: TGTGCCAGCAGCCCCCCCGAGGGACTAGCGGTTTGTCTCCAGTTCTTC. Translated, it gives CASSPPEGLAVCLQFF.

The chain joins TRBV20-1 to TRBJ2-1; 11 nucleotides align to TRBD1. The CDR3 has 14 residues. V lost 3 bases and J lost 3; bases outside the gene matches: 1. From germline, CDR1 is DFQATT and CDR2 SNEGSKA (reference sequence). The CDR3 is CSASGTGGYNEQFF. The CDR3 coding sequence is TGCAGTGCTAGCGGGACAGGGGGCTACAATGAGCAGTTCTTC.

Points on this clonotype: This may be a read error, as it is one base from a much larger clone. The chain combines TRBV29-1 with TRBJ2-7, with D possibly TRBD2 on 6 matching bases. The length of the CDR3 is 12 residues. Per the germline V gene, CDR1 is SQVTM and CDR2 is ANQGSEA. With 5 bases removed from V and 4 bases from J, the gap between germline ends came to 12 bases. The CDR3 is CSVHTAGYEQYF. Here the CDR3 DNA reads TGCAGCGTTCACACCGCGGGGTACGAGCAGTACTTC.

The V call is TRBV27, the J call TRBJ2-1; D tentatively reads TRBD1 or TRBD2 (5 bases each). V gave up 5 bases and J gave up 6 bases, with 14 bases separating them. The CDR3 sequence is 14 residues long. Per germline, CDR1 MNHEY and CDR2 SMNVEV (reference sequence). CDR3 loop: CASSEGPSFNEQFF. CDR3 nucleotides: TGTGCCAGCAGTGAGGGACCTTCGTTCAATGAGCAGTTCTTC.

The chain couples TRBV5-1 to TRBJ2-5; no definite D call. Germline CDR1 SGHRS, CDR2 YFSETQ. The ends were cut back, 7 bases at V and 3 bases at J, with 7 bases in the middle. The CDR3 runs to 11 residues. In nucleotides, the CDR3 is TGCGCCAGCGGATACGAAGAGACCCAGTACTTC. Protein sequence: CASGYEETQYF.

This clonotype was found a few times. The chain couples TRBV30 to TRBJ2-3, with D perhaps matching TRBD2 (5 bases). From germline, CDR1 is GTSNPN and CDR2 SVGIG (reference sequence). V shed 8 bases and J shed 9 bases, with 12 bases lying between them. The CDR3 is 10 residues long. In DNA form, the CDR3 reads TGTGCCCCTCGAGGGCGGACGCAGTATTTT. Protein sequence: CAPRGRTQYF.

This clonotype was observed many times. This sequence joins TRBV4-1 and TRBJ2-1; D unresolved. V lost 0 bases, J lost 12 bases, and 12 bases lay in between. This CDR3 is 13 amino acids long. The V gene's germline CDR1 is MGHRA and CDR2 YSYEKL. CDR3 DNA: TGCGCCAGCAGCCAAGATACCTATTCTTCGCAGTTCTTC. Protein: CASSQDTYSSQFF.

This clonotype was picked up a small number of times. The V gene is TRBV2, the J gene TRBJ2-3, with 8 bases aligning to TRBD2. V lost 5 bases and J lost 3; bases outside the gene matches: 7. Per germline, CDR1 SNHLY and CDR2 FYNNEI. This CDR3 contains 15 residues. The CDR3 is CASSNSGGPTDTQYF. The CDR3 region has the DNA TGTGCCAGCAGTAACTCGGGAGGGCCGACAGATACGCAGTATTTT.

This clonotype has a handful of counts. V is TRBV20-1 and J is TRBJ2-3; 13 bases are shared with TRBD2. The CDR3 is 18 amino acids. V trimming: 3 bases; J trimming: 0 bases; junction bases outside the gene matches: 9. Germline loops: CDR1 DFQATT, CDR2 SNEGSKA (reference sequence). CDR3 region: CSASPSWGLAGSTDTQYF. The DNA for the CDR3 is TGCAGTGCTAGCCCGTCCTGGGGACTAGCGGGAAGCACAGATACGCAGTATTTT.

This clonotype was observed a few times. This rearrangement joins TRBV9 to TRBJ1-2; tentative D call: TRBD1 (5 bases). This CDR3 spans 15 amino acids. In germline, CDR1 is SGDLS, CDR2 YYNGEE. The germline V and J ends were trimmed by 0 bases and 1 base, with 10 bases remaining between them. The CDR3 spells CASSVGGQINYGYTF. CDR3 DNA sequence: TGTGCCAGCAGCGTAGGCGGACAAATTAACTATGGCTACACCTTC.

There are a few counts of this clonotype. V is TRBV15 and J is TRBJ1-3; D is uncertain. Deletions cut 0 bases from V and 7 bases from J, with 10 bases between. Germline-derived CDR1 and CDR2 are LNHNV and YYDKDF (reference sequence). The CDR3 contains 14 residues. CDR3 sequence reads: CATSRDGSLNTIYF. The CDR3, as DNA: TGTGCCACCAGCAGAGATGGCAGCCTGAACACCATATATTTT.

This sequence joins TRBV6-4 and TRBJ2-2; 8 bases map to TRBD1. The V gene's germline CDR1 is MRHNA and CDR2 SNTAGT. The trim removed 6 bases at V and 4 bases at J, leaving 13 bases unmatched. The CDR3 length is 17 residues. CDR3 region: CASRPGQALLGTGELFF. The CDR3 DNA sequence: TGTGCCAGCAGGCCGGGACAGGCTTTATTGGGCACCGGGGAGCTGTTTTTT.

The chain is built from TRBV20-1 and TRBJ2-2; no reliable D call. The CDR3 is made up of 10 amino acids. Germline V gene sequence: CDR1 DFQATT, CDR2 SNEGSKA (reference sequence). V gave up 1 base and J gave up 10 bases, with 4 bases separating them. The CDR3, as DNA: TGCAGTGCTAGAGGAGAGGAGCTGTTTTTT. It translates to CSARGEELFF.

This clonotype was found a few times. V gene TRBV5-6 combines with J gene TRBJ2-5; D is undetermined. The germline V gene encodes CDR1 SGHDT and CDR2 YYEEEE. The CDR3 runs 15 residues. V lost 0 bases and J lost 11, with 20 bases in between. The CDR3 DNA sequence: TGTGCCAGCAGCTTGGCCGGCGGTCTATGGGGTGAGCAGTACTTC. Its translation: CASSLAGGLWGEQYF.

This clonotype was seen more than once but under ten times. This chain uses TRBV6-2 or TRBV6-3 with TRBJ2-3, with D maybe TRBD2 (5 bases). Germline lookup yields CDR1 MNHEY and CDR2 SVGEGT. The CDR3 sequence is 16 residues long. V lost 0 bases, J lost 2 bases, and 12 bases lay in between. CDR3 DNA: TGTGCCAGCAGTTACTCTCCTAGCTCCACCACAGATACGCAGTATTTT. This gives the protein CASSYSPSSTTDTQYF.

This chain uses TRBV12-3 or TRBV12-4 with TRBJ2-6; D gene ambiguous. The V gene lost 3 bases and the J gene lost 4 bases, with 10 bases spanning the gap. This CDR3 contains 15 residues. CDR3 nucleotides: TGTGCCAGCAGTTTTTGGTTTACCGGGGCCAACGTCCTGACTTTC. Its protein product is CASSFWFTGANVLTF.

This clonotype appeared a few times. The CDR3 nucleotides read TGCGCCAGCAGCCAAGTTCAGGACAATGAGCAGTTCTTC. Residues: CASSQVQDNEQFF. The chain combines TRBV4-1 with TRBJ2-1; no clear D. CDR3 length equals 13 residues. V gave up 1 base and J gave up 5 bases, with 6 bases separating them. CDR1 MGHRA and CDR2 YSYEKL come from the germline V gene.

About this clonotype itself: A read error may produce the germline difference seen at one junction end. The CDR3 spells CASSSTGLNTGGLFF. For the CDR3, the DNA is TGTGCCAGCAGCTCGACGGGCCTTAACACCGGGGGGCTGTTTTTT. J is TRBJ2-2 and V is TRBV5-4; D possibly corresponds to TRBD2 (6 bases). The CDR3 is made up of 15 amino acids. Germline assignment: CDR1 SGHNT and CDR2 YYREEE (reference sequence).